These 20 T cell receptor beta chains share one sample of origin, sequenced in a study of T cell responses to AZD1222 COVID-19 vaccine. Generated by immunoSEQ multiplex PCR, the TCRdb table keeps only in-frame clones and is missing some. The sample has 90,000 to 120,000 clones, 70% to 90% seen once. The material was peripheral blood, obtained on day 0 of AZD1222 vaccination. The receptors stem from an adult in good health.

The CDR3 bases are TGCGCCAGCAGTGAGTCAGGGCAGACATATGGCTACACCTTC. Translating it yields CASSESGQTYGYTF. The genes are TRBV10-2 and TRBJ1-2; D uncertain. The CDR3 totals 14 residues. V dropped 0 bases and J dropped 5 bases, with 10 bases sitting between them. Germline assignment: CDR1 WSHSY and CDR2 SAAADI.

This chain joins TRBV7-3 and TRBJ2-1; 9 positions match TRBD1. The CDR3 sequence is 14 residues long. Trimming at V came to 5 bases and at J to 7 bases, leaving 6 bases not matched to a gene. Germline V gene lookup returns CDR1 SGHTA and CDR2 FQGTGA. The DNA of the CDR3 is TGTGCCAGCAGCCCCCGGACAGGGGAAAATGAGCAGTTCTTC. It specifies CASSPRTGENEQFF.

This chain uses TRBV4-1 with TRBJ2-7, with TRBD1 identical over 10 bases. After removal of 3 bases from V and 5 bases from J, the junction contained 7 bases not matched to a gene. Germline CDR1 reads MGHRA; CDR2 reads YSYEKL. The CDR3 length is 15 residues. Here the CDR3 DNA reads TGCGCCAGCAGCCAGTTGACAGGGGGCTACGACGAGCAGTACTTC. Protein product: CASSQLTGGYDEQYF.

The rearrangement joins TRBV28 to TRBJ2-1; D not resolved. CDR3 length: 15 amino acids. The germline V gene has CDR1 MDHEN and CDR2 SYDVKM. Trimming removed 6 bases from V and 2 bases from J, with 14 bases in between. The CDR3 is CASSQLVTTYNEQFF. CDR3 coding DNA: TGTGCCAGCAGCCAACTCGTCACGACCTACAATGAGCAGTTCTTC. Full variable domain (outside the CDR3, taken from reference TRBV28 and TRBJ2-1): DVKVTQSSRYLVKRTGEKVFLECVQDMDHENMFWYRQDPGLGLRLIYFSYDVKMKEKGDIPEGYSVSREKKERFSLILESASTNQTSMYLCASSQLVTTYNEQFFGPGTRLTVL.

This chain uses TRBV9 with TRBJ1-1; the D gene is possibly TRBD1 (5 bases). Germline assignment: CDR1 SGDLS and CDR2 YYNGEE. Trimming removed 3 bases from V and 9 bases from J, with 18 bases in between. The CDR3 runs to 14 residues. As DNA, the CDR3 is TGTGCCAGCAGCGAGAGGACCGGGGGGACTAAAGCTTTCTTT. Translated: CASSERTGGTKAFF.

The chain employs TRBV6-1 and TRBJ1-2, with unresolved D. This CDR3 is built from 16 residues. Trimming took 1 base from V and 7 from J, leaving 19 bases between them. Germline CDR1 reads MNHNS; CDR2 reads SASEGT. Written as DNA, the CDR3 is TGTGCCAGCAGTGAAGAGGCGGGGTTTCCCTTACTTGGCTACACCTTC. Translation gives CASSEEAGFPLLGYTF.

The rearrangement uses TRBV6-6 and TRBJ2-7; D may be TRBD1 or TRBD2 (5 bases each). CDR3 size: 16 residues. The germline gives CDR1 MNHNY, CDR2 SVGAGI (reference sequence). V was pared by 0 bases and J by 5 bases, with 17 bases between. CDR3 amino acids: CASSYSSQEVGDEQYF. The DNA for the CDR3 is TGTGCCAGCAGTTACTCGTCCCAGGAAGTGGGGGACGAGCAGTACTTC.

The chain combines TRBV5-1 with TRBJ1-1; perhaps TRBD1 as D (5 bases). The germline V gene encodes CDR1 SGHRS and CDR2 YFSETQ. V lost 0 bases to trimming and J lost 4 bases, with 19 bases between them. This CDR3 has 17 amino acids. Here the CDR3 DNA reads TGCGCCAGCAGCTTGGAGGGCAGGGCGGGGGATGGCACTGAAGCTTTCTTT. Its protein is CASSLEGRAGDGTEAFF.

The rearrangement uses TRBV28 and TRBJ2-7, with D perhaps TRBD1 (5 bases). The CDR3 has 17 amino acids. CDR1 is MDHEN and CDR2 is SYDVKM in the germline V gene. The V gene lost 4 bases and the J gene lost 3 bases, with 22 bases spanning the gap. This CDR3 is CASSSLLGQGRGYEQYF. CDR3 nucleotides: TGTGCCAGCAGTTCCCTTCTCGGGCAGGGAAGGGGCTACGAGCAGTACTTC.

This clone appeared once. The chain is built from TRBV5-1 and TRBJ2-2, with TRBD2 as a possible D gene (5 bases). The CDR3 loop spans 15 amino acids. V was shortened by 2 bases and J by 5 bases, with 13 bases between the two germline ends. In germline, CDR1 is SGHRS, CDR2 YFSETQ. As DNA, the CDR3 is TGCGCCAGCAGCTTCGGTGACTATTCTACCGGGGAGCTGTTTTTT. Protein: CASSFGDYSTGELFF.

The chain links TRBV6-5 to TRBJ1-4; the match to TRBD1 covers 7 bases. CDR1 is MNHEY, CDR2 SVGAGI, per germline. The length of the CDR3 is 16 residues. J lost 6 bases, V lost 0 bases, and 7 bases had no gene match. The DNA for the CDR3 is TGTGCCAGCAGTTACTCAGGGGGCAGGTTTCATGAAAAACTGTTTTTT. Amino acids: CASSYSGGRFHEKLFF.

This clone showed up just once. The rearrangement links TRBV5-1 to TRBJ1-2; 10 bases line up with TRBD1. V trimming: 3 bases; J trimming: 8 bases; junction bases outside the gene matches: 13. Germline V gene data show CDR1 as SGHRS and CDR2 as YFSETQ. This CDR3 has 16 amino acids. Here the CDR3 reads CASSSQPGQGTGGYTF. For the CDR3, the DNA is TGCGCCAGCAGCTCCCAGCCGGGACAGGGGACGGGAGGCTACACCTTC.

The V and J genes are TRBV7-6 and TRBJ2-7; TRBD1 is a possible D gene (5 bases). The CDR3 totals 17 residues. The germline gives CDR1 SGHVS, CDR2 FNYEAQ. V gave up 5 bases and J gave up 2 bases, with 22 bases separating them. The CDR3 sequence: CASSPPLGAHTTYEQYF. CDR3 sequence (DNA): TGTGCCAGCAGCCCCCCCCTTGGGGCACATACTACCTACGAGCAGTACTTC.

This clone was counted ten times or more. Different DNA sequences within this sample yield the same CDR3. The chain recombines TRBV2 with TRBJ2-7; D ambiguous. This CDR3 comprises 12 residues. The germline CDR1 and CDR2 sequences are SNHLY and FYNNEI. The V end was cut by 4 bases, the J end by 3 bases, with 7 bases between. The CDR3 nucleotides read TGTGCCAGCAGTGTTGTTATCTACGAGCAGTACTTC. As protein: CASSVVIYEQYF.

The CDR3 sequence is CASSGGTLTTQYF. CDR3 nucleotide sequence: TGTGCCAGCAGCGGTGGAACCCTCACGACCCAGTACTTC. The chain joins TRBV5-4 to TRBJ2-5; D gene unclear. Germline CDR1 is SGHNT and CDR2 is YYREEE (reference sequence). V was pared by 4 bases and J by 7 bases, with 14 bases between. This CDR3 is built from 13 residues.

The gene calls are TRBV7-2 and TRBJ2-2; D perhaps matches TRBD1 (5 bases). Trimming removed 5 bases from V and 5 bases from J, with 15 bases in between. Per germline, CDR1 SGHTA and CDR2 FQGNSA. The CDR3 covers 15 residues. The CDR3 sequence is CASSLWTPQTGELFF. The CDR3 bases are TGTGCCAGCAGCCTATGGACACCCCAAACCGGGGAGCTGTTTTTT.

V is TRBV3-1 (or the pseudogene TRBV3-2) and J is TRBJ2-1; D uncertain. Germline V gene lookup returns CDR1 LGHDT and CDR2 YNNKEL (reference sequence). Between the trimmed V and J ends, which lost 1 base and 8 bases, there was a span of 3 bases. This CDR3 comprises 11 residues. CDR3: CASSQADEQFF. The CDR3 coding sequence is TGTGCCAGCAGCCAAGCAGATGAGCAGTTCTTC.

The V gene is TRBV9, the J gene TRBJ1-1; the D gene is possibly TRBD1 (6 bases). V lost 3 bases and J 3 bases, leaving 18 bases between the germline ends. This CDR3 region has 16 residues. Germline assignment: CDR1 SGDLS and CDR2 YYNGEE. Here the CDR3 reads CASSALLGGEDTEAFF. CDR3 bases: TGTGCCAGCAGCGCCCTTCTGGGGGGCGAGGACACTGAAGCTTTCTTT.

The V call is TRBV10-3, the J call TRBJ1-1, with a tentative D call TRBD1 (6 bases). V lost 3 bases and J lost 5, with 10 bases in between. The CDR3 contains 13 residues. The V gene's germline CDR1 is ENHRY and CDR2 SYGVKD. For the CDR3, the DNA is TGTGCCATCAGTGATACAGGGCTAACTGAAGCTTTCTTT. Protein product: CAISDTGLTEAFF.

This clone has a single count. The chain employs TRBV7-9 and TRBJ2-5; D unclear. The CDR3 loop spans 12 amino acids. From germline, CDR1 is SEHNR and CDR2 FQNEAQ (reference sequence). V was pared by 5 bases and J by 5 bases, with 9 bases between. CDR3 loop: CASSNSGETQYF. The CDR3 DNA reads TGTGCCAGCAGCAACTCTGGGGAGACCCAGTACTTC.